Shown below are 29 T cell receptor beta chains from a single sample sequenced in a study of breast tumors, draining lymph nodes, adjacent tissues. Breast cancer patients provided tissue from their axillary draining lymph nodes. TCRdb analysed the multiplex PCR reads with MiXCR anew, one entry per CDR3 protein. There are more than 200,000 distinct CDR3 sequences in the sample; 32% occur only once, and about 1.4% lies in the top ten. Sequencing input: axillary lymph node tissue. The receptor source for this set is a female donor with breast cancer. Some clones in this sample may be carry-over from other donors' samples.

The table lists this clonotype with many counts. The J gene is TRBJ2-3, the V gene TRBV5-1; 8 bases match TRBD2. Germline values: CDR1 SGHRS, CDR2 YFSETQ. With V trimmed by 0 bases and J by 1 base, 1 base remained unmatched. The CDR3 is 15 amino acids. CDR3 sequence: CASSLVSGGTDTQYF. In DNA, the CDR3 is TGCGCCAGCAGCTTGGTTAGCGGGGGCACAGATACGCAGTATTTT.

This sequence joins TRBV19 and TRBJ2-5, with D maybe TRBD1 (6 bases). The CDR3 consists of 14 residues. V shed 5 bases and J shed 2 bases, with 12 bases lying between them. Germline CDR1 LNHDA, CDR2 SQIVND (reference sequence). The CDR3 is CASSQDRRQETQYF. The CDR3 nucleotides read TGTGCCAGTAGTCAGGACAGACGGCAAGAGACCCAGTACTTC.

This clonotype was picked up many times. V and J are TRBV7-8 and TRBJ2-5, with a weak D call TRBD1 (6 bases). V lost 6 bases, J lost 1 base, and 9 bases lay in between. Germline-derived CDR1 and CDR2 are SGHVS and FQNEAQ. The CDR3 spans 13 residues. CDR3 residues: CASRYRAQETQYF. Written as DNA, the CDR3 is TGTGCCAGCAGGTACAGGGCCCAAGAGACCCAGTACTTC.

This clonotype appeared a few times. The chain couples TRBV6-5 to TRBJ2-4; D ambiguous. CDR3 length: 13 residues. The V gene's germline CDR1 is MNHEY and CDR2 SVGAGI. V lost 4 bases and J lost 1, with 5 bases in between. CDR3 sequence (DNA): TGTGCCAGCAGTTCAAGCGCCAAAAACATTCAGTACTTC. This codes for CASSSSAKNIQYF.

This clonotype was found many times. The CDR3 region is CASSHGQGANGYTF. The CDR3 region has the DNA TGTGCCAGCAGTCACGGCCAGGGGGCAAATGGCTACACCTTC. The gene calls are TRBV6-5 and TRBJ1-2; 8 bases are shared with TRBD1. The germline gives CDR1 MNHEY, CDR2 SVGAGI. Trimming at V came to 5 bases and at J to 6 bases, leaving 8 bases not matched to a gene. CDR3 size: 14 residues.

This clonotype was seen at least ten times. The chain employs TRBV6-6 and TRBJ2-7; a possible D gene is TRBD1 (6 bases). From germline, CDR1 is MNHNY and CDR2 SVGAGI (reference sequence). The V end lost 5 bases, the J end lost 6 bases, and 14 bases lay between the germline ends. CDR3 size: 13 residues. The CDR3 here is CASSELHRAEQYF. The CDR3 DNA is TGTGCCAGCAGTGAACTACACAGGGCCGAGCAGTACTTC.

This clonotype came up many times. The J gene is TRBJ2-7, the V gene TRBV7-2, with 9 positions matching TRBD2. V shed 0 bases and J 5 bases; nucleotides not matched to a gene: 8. CDR1 is SGHTA, CDR2 FQGNSA, per germline. CDR3 length: 16 residues. The CDR3 here is CASSLAGGTSWNEQYF. The CDR3 DNA follows: TGTGCCAGCAGCTTAGCGGGCGGGACTAGCTGGAACGAGCAGTACTTC.

The CDR3 nucleotides are TGTGCCAGCAGCCTGGGACTAGCGGGAGGGCCCCACGAGCAGTACTTC. This translates into CASSLGLAGGPHEQYF. The V gene is TRBV5-5, the J gene TRBJ2-7, with TRBD2 identical over 16 bases. The germline CDR1 and CDR2 sequences are SGHKS and YYEKEE (reference sequence). The CDR3 is made up of 16 amino acids. The junction had 6 bases not matched to a gene; V was cut back by 4 bases and J by 5 bases. Filled out from reference TRBV5-5 and TRBJ2-7, the complete variable domain reads DAGVTQSPTHLIKTRGQQVTLRCSPISGHKSVSWYQQVLGQGPQFIFQYYEKEERGRGNFPDRFSARQFPNYSSELNVNALLLGDSALYLCASSLGLAGGPHEQYFGPGTRLTVT.

This clonotype was counted at least ten times. The rearrangement joins TRBV7-9 to TRBJ2-2, with 8 positions matching TRBD1. CDR1 and CDR2 from the germline V gene are SEHNR and FQNEAQ (reference sequence). The CDR3 contains 15 residues. J was trimmed by 2 bases and V by 5 bases; bases with no gene match: 4. The CDR3 loop is CASSRTGFNTGELFF. CDR3 sequence (DNA): TGTGCCAGCAGCCGGACAGGGTTTAACACCGGGGAGCTGTTTTTT.

There are many counts of this clonotype. The genes are TRBV5-1 and TRBJ2-3; TRBD2 agrees at 11 bases. This CDR3 has 16 amino acids. Germline CDR1 SGHRS, CDR2 YFSETQ. V was clipped by 4 bases and J by 3 bases; unmatched bases: 7. DNA for the CDR3: TGCGCCAGCAGCCCCATTACTAGCGGGAGAACAGATACGCAGTATTTT. It yields the protein CASSPITSGRTDTQYF. Based on the CDR3 plus reference TRBV5-1 and TRBJ2-3, the full variable domain is KAGVTQTPRYLIKTRGQQVTLSCSPISGHRSVSWYQQTPGQGLQFLFEYFSETQRNKGNFPGRFSGRQFSNSRSEMNVSTLELGDSALYLCASSPITSGRTDTQYFGPGTRLTVL.

This clonotype was seen at least ten times. V gene TRBV9 combines with J gene TRBJ2-7; tentatively, D is TRBD1 or TRBD2 (5 bases each). The V gene lost 2 bases and the J gene lost 1 base, with 10 bases spanning the gap. From germline, CDR1 is SGDLS and CDR2 YYNGEE. This CDR3 spans 14 amino acids. The CDR3 bases are TGTGCCAGCAGCGTCTGGGACGGTTCCTACGAGCAGTACTTC. Amino acids: CASSVWDGSYEQYF. Combining the CDR3 with reference TRBV9 and TRBJ2-7 gives the whole variable domain DSGVTQTPKHLITATGQRVTLRCSPRSGDLSVYWYQQSLDQGLQFLIQYYNGEERAKGNILERFSAQQFPDLHSELNLSSLELGDSALYFCASSVWDGSYEQYFGPGTRLTVT.

Regarding this clonotype: With a much larger clone just one base away, this may be a read error. The gene calls are TRBV12-5 and TRBJ2-3; maybe TRBD1 (6 bases). This CDR3 spans 13 amino acids. V dropped 3 bases and J dropped 10 bases, with 14 bases sitting between them. Germline V lookup: CDR1 LGHNT, CDR2 FRNRAP. For the CDR3, the DNA is TGTGCTAGTGGTTTCGGGGAGACAGGCCCGCAGTATTTT. Translating gives CASGFGETGPQYF.

The V gene is TRBV6-5, the J gene TRBJ2-3, with D possibly TRBD1 on 6 matching bases. Germline V gene lookup returns CDR1 MNHEY and CDR2 SVGAGI. V lost 6 bases and J 4 bases, leaving 14 bases between the germline ends. The CDR3 covers 14 residues. CDR3: CASRLARGADTQYF. The DNA of the CDR3 is TGTGCCAGCAGGCTCGCCAGGGGTGCAGATACGCAGTATTTT.

This sequence joins TRBV6-5 and TRBJ2-5; D is ambiguous. The CDR3 consists of 10 residues. V was cut by 6 bases and J by 5 bases, with 4 bases left in between. Germline V gives CDR1 MNHEY, CDR2 SVGAGI. CDR3 nucleotides: TGTGCCAGCAGCAGGGAGACCCAGTACTTC. It yields the protein CASSRETQYF.

This clonotype showed up many times. The rearrangement joins TRBV7-9 to TRBJ1-3; the D gene is possibly TRBD1 (6 bases). The V gene lost 7 bases and the J gene lost 4 bases, with 11 bases spanning the gap. The CDR3 runs 13 residues. Germline CDR1 is SEHNR and CDR2 is FQNEAQ (reference sequence). The CDR3 region has the DNA TGTGCCAGCAAGGGGGGGCCCGGAAACACCATATATTTT. Its protein product is CASKGGPGNTIYF.

This clonotype was recorded at least ten times. The gene calls are TRBV27 and TRBJ2-7, with TRBD2 matching 13 bases. The germline CDR1 and CDR2 sequences are MNHEY and SMNVEV (reference sequence). There are 15 residues in the CDR3. V shed 4 bases, J shed 3 bases, and the junction held 3 bases outside the gene matches. CDR3 in amino acids: CASSSGTSGIYEQYF. The CDR3, as DNA: TGTGCCAGCAGTTCAGGGACTAGCGGGATCTACGAGCAGTACTTC.

This clonotype was seen a handful of times. This sequence may be a read error, since a much larger clone differs from it by one base. The rearrangement uses TRBV12-3 or TRBV12-4 and TRBJ2-2; 7 bases are a match to TRBD2. CDR3 size: 14 residues. Trimming took 3 bases from V and 7 from J; bases not matched to a gene: 5. The CDR3 is CASSFAGANGELFF. The CDR3 nucleotides are TGTGCCAGCAGTTTCGCGGGAGCGAACGGGGAGCTGTTTTTT.

There are many counts of this clonotype. DNA for the CDR3: TGTGCCAGCAGTCGCGGCGGGACCCAGTACTTC. Its translation is CASSRGGTQYF. The chain joins TRBV12-3 or TRBV12-4 to TRBJ2-5, with D uncertain. The CDR3 length is 11 residues. V dropped 5 bases and J dropped 7 bases, with 8 bases sitting between them.

This clonotype occurred many times. The chain carries TRBV28 and TRBJ2-7; no reliable D call. The CDR3 totals 12 residues. The V end lost 4 bases, the J end lost 3 bases, and 7 bases lay between the germline ends. Germline V gene lookup returns CDR1 MDHEN and CDR2 SYDVKM. CDR3 sequence reads: CASSSPGYEQYF. Written as DNA, the CDR3 is TGTGCCAGCAGTTCGCCCGGCTACGAGCAGTACTTC.

There are a few counts of this clonotype. This may stem from a read error, because a much larger clone lies one nucleotide away. The DNA of the CDR3 is TGCAGTGCTCCGACCCGCCTAGCGGGAGCAACCTACAATGAGCAGTTCTTC. Translating it yields CSAPTRLAGATYNEQFF. The chain combines TRBV20-1 with TRBJ2-1; 10 bases map to TRBD2. The germline gives CDR1 DFQATT, CDR2 SNEGSKA (reference sequence). The CDR3 is 17 amino acids. Losses at the gene ends were 5 bases for V and 2 bases for J; bases not matched to a gene: 12.

The chain couples TRBV6-1 to TRBJ2-4; 10 positions agree with TRBD1. This CDR3 is 18 amino acids long. The germline V gene has CDR1 MNHNS and CDR2 SASEGT. With 8 bases clipped from V and 1 base from J, the junction kept 14 bases outside the gene matches. CDR3 in DNA: TGTGCCAGCGGCCTCGGGACAGGGGATTTCCGGGCCAAAAACATTCAGTACTTC. The encoded protein is CASGLGTGDFRAKNIQYF.

The rearrangement joins TRBV12-3 or TRBV12-4 to TRBJ1-2; D ambiguous. Trimming took 3 bases from V and 4 from J, leaving 12 bases between them. The CDR3 has 14 residues. CDR3 amino acids: CASSLGREPYGYTF. The DNA of the CDR3 is TGTGCCAGCAGTTTGGGCCGGGAGCCCTATGGCTACACCTTC.

This clonotype has a count of ten or more. The chain employs TRBV6-5 and TRBJ2-7; TRBD2 matches 7 bases. This CDR3 is built from 12 residues. The V gene's germline CDR1 is MNHEY and CDR2 SVGAGI. Trimming at V came to 5 bases and at J to 4 bases, leaving 2 bases not matched to a gene. CDR3 amino acids: CASSNGGYEQYF. CDR3 DNA sequence: TGTGCCAGCAGTAACGGGGGGTACGAGCAGTACTTC.

The genes are TRBV7-9 and TRBJ2-5; 12 nucleotides agree with TRBD2. With 5 bases clipped from V and 9 bases from J, the junction kept 13 bases outside the gene matches. Germline lookup yields CDR1 SEHNR and CDR2 FQNEAQ (reference sequence). The CDR3 runs to 16 residues. The CDR3 here is CASSTETSGSAGAQYF. CDR3 coding DNA: TGTGCCAGCAGCACAGAGACTAGCGGGAGTGCTGGGGCCCAGTACTTC.

V usage is TRBV2 and J usage is TRBJ2-3; D unresolved. V shed 4 bases and J shed 2 bases, with 10 bases lying between them. Per the germline V gene, CDR1 is SNHLY and CDR2 is FYNNEI. The CDR3 covers 14 residues. The CDR3 reads CASSVSIHTDTQYF. CDR3 nucleotide sequence: TGTGCCAGCAGTGTGTCGATACACACAGATACGCAGTATTTT.

This clonotype was recorded many times. A read error may be the cause here, since a much bigger clone is one base away. The chain links TRBV20-1 to TRBJ2-3; 9 positions match TRBD2. V gave up 3 bases and J gave up 4 bases; unmatched junction bases: 14. This CDR3 is 17 amino acids long. CDR1 is DFQATT and CDR2 is SNEGSKA in the germline V gene (reference sequence). For the CDR3, the DNA is TGCAGTGCTAGTCAGGGCGCGGGAGGGACGGACGCAGATACGCAGTATTTT. Amino acids: CSASQGAGGTDADTQYF.

This clonotype was observed at least ten times. The J gene is TRBJ1-2, the V gene TRBV20-1, with 7 positions matching TRBD1. The CDR3 consists of 15 residues. V was clipped by 3 bases and J by 4 bases; unmatched bases: 11. Germline-derived CDR1 and CDR2 are DFQATT and SNEGSKA (reference sequence). CDR3 bases: TGCAGTGCTAGGTTCCGACAGGGAGGGCTCTATGGCTACACCTTC. Its translation is CSARFRQGGLYGYTF.

There are many counts of this clonotype. The chain employs TRBV2 and TRBJ1-2, with 8 positions matching TRBD1. Unmatched junction bases numbered 5, after V lost 5 bases and J lost 3 bases. Germline V CDR1 and CDR2: SNHLY, FYNNEI. This CDR3 is 14 amino acids long. This CDR3 is CASSQDRGDYGYTF. The CDR3 DNA is TGTGCCAGCAGTCAAGACAGGGGAGACTATGGCTACACCTTC. The full variable domain, its missing parts supplied by reference TRBV2 and TRBJ1-2, is EPEVTQTPSHQVTQMGQEVILRCVPISNHLYFYWYRQILGQKVEFLVSFYNNEISEKSEIFDDQFSVERPDGSNFTLKIRSTKLEDSAMYFCASSQDRGDYGYTFGSGTRLTVV.

V is TRBV11-2 and J is TRBJ1-2; maybe TRBD1 (5 bases). The CDR3 runs to 16 residues. V was cut by 4 bases and J by 4 bases, with 19 bases left in between. In germline, CDR1 is SGHAT, CDR2 FQNNGV. The CDR3 is CASSSRPQAAPYGYTF. CDR3 DNA sequence: TGTGCCAGCAGCTCCCGACCACAGGCGGCCCCCTATGGCTACACCTTC. The complete variable domain, with remaining parts taken from reference TRBV11-2 and TRBJ1-2, reads EAGVAQSPRYKIIEKRQSVAFWCNPISGHATLYWYQQILGQGPKLLIQFQNNGVVDDSQLPKDRFSAERLKGVDSTLKIQPAKLEDSAVYLCASSSRPQAAPYGYTFGSGTRLTVV.